The rows below give T cell receptor beta chains drawn from one sample of a study of identical twins. MiXCR was run by TCRdb on the 5' RACE reads, yielding one entry per CDR3 protein. The table shows some 500,000 distinct CDR3 sequences, with 14% occurring only once. The same sample was also used in a study of yellow fever vaccine responses in identical twins.

The sample taken for sequencing was CD4+ T cells sorted from blood. These TCRs come from a woman aged 18-29 years in good health. The CDR3 runs from the conserved cysteine through the conserved F or W. D genes are given only for firm matches. A row's size may be missing; if present it is once, few, many or a size class.

TRBD1,TRBV6-2/TRBV6-3,TRBJ1-5,few,CASSSQGLRQPQHF,TGTGCCAGCAGTTCACAGGGGTTAAGGCAGCCCCAGCATTTT
NA,TRBV29-1,TRBJ1-2,few,CSVVVEVGSRYGYTF,TGCAGCGTTGTAGTTGAGGTTGGCTCCCGCTATGGCTACACCTTC
TRBD1,TRBV29-1,TRBJ2-5,many,CSVATGGLETQYF,TGCAGCGTTGCTACAGGGGGCCTAGAGACCCAGTACTTC
TRBD1,TRBV6-1,TRBJ1-3,NA,CASSRGGGSSGNTIYF,TGTGCCAGCAGCAGAGGGGGCGGGAGCTCTGGAAACACCATATATTTT
NA,TRBV29-1,TRBJ2-7,many,CSVDGGFDEQYF,TGCAGCGTGGATGGAGGGTTTGACGAGCAGTACTTC
NA,TRBV7-8,TRBJ1-1,NA,CASSYAPNGVTEAFF,TGTGCCAGCAGCTATGCCCCGAACGGGGTCACTGAAGCTTTCTTT
TRBD2,TRBV5-1,TRBJ2-7,NA,CASSPKLAGTNYEQYF,TGCGCCAGCAGCCCCAAACTAGCGGGAACCAACTACGAGCAGTACTTC
TRBD2,TRBV2,TRBJ2-3,NA,CASSEERGSSTDTQYF,TGTGCCAGCAGTGAAGAGCGGGGGTCGAGCACAGATACGCAGTATTTT
NA,TRBV20-1,TRBJ2-5,NA,CSALKTGKGETQYF,TGCAGTGCTCTAAAGACTGGGAAGGGAGAGACCCAGTACTTC
TRBD1,TRBV5-6,TRBJ2-6,NA,CASSPKDRGWSSGANVLTF,TGTGCCAGCAGCCCAAAGGACAGGGGCTGGAGCTCTGGGGCCAACGTCCTGACTTTC
TRBD2,TRBV28,TRBJ2-7,few,CASVVAGSYEQYF,TGTGCCAGCGTGGTAGCGGGGTCCTACGAGCAGTACTTC
NA,TRBV19,TRBJ2-6,NA,CASSITNKDSLSGANVLTF,TGTGCCAGTAGTATAACGAATAAGGACAGCCTCTCTGGGGCCAACGTCCTGACTTTC
NA,TRBV20-1,TRBJ2-1,NA,CSARGVKGEQFF,TGCAGTGCTAGGGGAGTTAAGGGTGAGCAGTTCTTC
TRBD2,TRBV5-6,TRBJ2-5,few,CASSLASGTSGGLQETQYF,TGTGCCAGCAGCTTGGCGAGTGGGACTAGCGGGGGCCTACAAGAGACCCAGTACTTC
NA,TRBV5-1,TRBJ2-7,NA,CASSSGPGLHEQYF,TGCGCCAGCAGCTCCGGACCGGGGCTCCACGAGCAGTACTTC
NA,TRBV28,TRBJ2-3,few,CASSSTLRQYF,TGTGCCAGCAGTTCCACACTGAGGCAGTATTTT
TRBD1,TRBV6-1,TRBJ2-2,NA,CASILDRVTGELFF,TGTGCCAGCATCCTGGACAGGGTGACCGGGGAGCTGTTTTTT
TRBD2,TRBV28,TRBJ2-1,few,CASRPMGASGREYEQFF,TGTGCCAGCAGACCTATGGGGGCTAGCGGGAGGGAGTATGAGCAGTTCTTC
NA,TRBV4-3,TRBJ2-7,many,CASSQEMVGEQYF,TGCGCCAGCAGCCAAGAGATGGTGGGAGAGCAGTACTTC
TRBD2,TRBV6-1,TRBJ2-5,few,CASSRTSGLTQYF,TGTGCCAGCAGTCGGACTAGCGGTTTGACCCAGTACTTC
NA,TRBV7-2,TRBJ1-5,few,CASSFIGSNQPQHF,TGTGCCAGCAGCTTCATCGGTTCCAATCAGCCCCAGCATTTT
TRBD1,TRBV12-5,TRBJ2-1,few,CASGILGGGEQFF,TGTGCTAGTGGTATACTAGGGGGCGGTGAGCAGTTCTTC
TRBD2,TRBV6-1,TRBJ2-4,few,CASSARGGAWENIQYF,TGTGCCAGCAGTGCACGCGGGGGGGCCTGGGAAAACATTCAGTACTTC
TRBD1,TRBV29-1,TRBJ2-7,few,CSASSGTGSYEQYF,TGCAGCGCCTCGTCCGGGACAGGGTCCTACGAGCAGTACTTC
NA,TRBV12-3/TRBV12-4,TRBJ1-5,NA,CASSYRGGGNQPQHF,TGTGCCAGCAGTTACCGGGGGGGCGGCAATCAGCCCCAGCATTTT
TRBD1,TRBV20-1,TRBJ2-7,few,CSADHRVGGRYEQYF,TGCAGTGCTGACCACAGGGTAGGGGGCCGCTACGAGCAGTACTTC
TRBD2,TRBV20-1,TRBJ2-5,NA,CSASSGTSVETQYF,TGCAGTGCTAGTTCAGGGACTAGTGTCGAGACCCAGTACTTC
TRBD1,TRBV3-1,TRBJ1-4,NA,CASSHGPVGQGVEKLFF,TGTGCCAGCAGCCATGGACCGGTGGGACAGGGGGTAGAAAAACTGTTTTTT
TRBD2,TRBV24-1,TRBJ2-5,few,CATSDTTGTSGRQETQYF,TGTGCCACCAGTGATACTACCGGGACTAGCGGGCGCCAAGAGACCCAGTACTTC
TRBD1,TRBV7-8,TRBJ2-7,few,CASRLGQGATYEQYF,TGTGCCAGCAGGCTGGGACAGGGAGCGACGTACGAGCAGTACTTC
NA,TRBV15,TRBJ2-7,NA,CATSRVRSVSYEQYF,TGTGCCACCAGCAGAGTACGCTCTGTCTCCTACGAGCAGTACTTC